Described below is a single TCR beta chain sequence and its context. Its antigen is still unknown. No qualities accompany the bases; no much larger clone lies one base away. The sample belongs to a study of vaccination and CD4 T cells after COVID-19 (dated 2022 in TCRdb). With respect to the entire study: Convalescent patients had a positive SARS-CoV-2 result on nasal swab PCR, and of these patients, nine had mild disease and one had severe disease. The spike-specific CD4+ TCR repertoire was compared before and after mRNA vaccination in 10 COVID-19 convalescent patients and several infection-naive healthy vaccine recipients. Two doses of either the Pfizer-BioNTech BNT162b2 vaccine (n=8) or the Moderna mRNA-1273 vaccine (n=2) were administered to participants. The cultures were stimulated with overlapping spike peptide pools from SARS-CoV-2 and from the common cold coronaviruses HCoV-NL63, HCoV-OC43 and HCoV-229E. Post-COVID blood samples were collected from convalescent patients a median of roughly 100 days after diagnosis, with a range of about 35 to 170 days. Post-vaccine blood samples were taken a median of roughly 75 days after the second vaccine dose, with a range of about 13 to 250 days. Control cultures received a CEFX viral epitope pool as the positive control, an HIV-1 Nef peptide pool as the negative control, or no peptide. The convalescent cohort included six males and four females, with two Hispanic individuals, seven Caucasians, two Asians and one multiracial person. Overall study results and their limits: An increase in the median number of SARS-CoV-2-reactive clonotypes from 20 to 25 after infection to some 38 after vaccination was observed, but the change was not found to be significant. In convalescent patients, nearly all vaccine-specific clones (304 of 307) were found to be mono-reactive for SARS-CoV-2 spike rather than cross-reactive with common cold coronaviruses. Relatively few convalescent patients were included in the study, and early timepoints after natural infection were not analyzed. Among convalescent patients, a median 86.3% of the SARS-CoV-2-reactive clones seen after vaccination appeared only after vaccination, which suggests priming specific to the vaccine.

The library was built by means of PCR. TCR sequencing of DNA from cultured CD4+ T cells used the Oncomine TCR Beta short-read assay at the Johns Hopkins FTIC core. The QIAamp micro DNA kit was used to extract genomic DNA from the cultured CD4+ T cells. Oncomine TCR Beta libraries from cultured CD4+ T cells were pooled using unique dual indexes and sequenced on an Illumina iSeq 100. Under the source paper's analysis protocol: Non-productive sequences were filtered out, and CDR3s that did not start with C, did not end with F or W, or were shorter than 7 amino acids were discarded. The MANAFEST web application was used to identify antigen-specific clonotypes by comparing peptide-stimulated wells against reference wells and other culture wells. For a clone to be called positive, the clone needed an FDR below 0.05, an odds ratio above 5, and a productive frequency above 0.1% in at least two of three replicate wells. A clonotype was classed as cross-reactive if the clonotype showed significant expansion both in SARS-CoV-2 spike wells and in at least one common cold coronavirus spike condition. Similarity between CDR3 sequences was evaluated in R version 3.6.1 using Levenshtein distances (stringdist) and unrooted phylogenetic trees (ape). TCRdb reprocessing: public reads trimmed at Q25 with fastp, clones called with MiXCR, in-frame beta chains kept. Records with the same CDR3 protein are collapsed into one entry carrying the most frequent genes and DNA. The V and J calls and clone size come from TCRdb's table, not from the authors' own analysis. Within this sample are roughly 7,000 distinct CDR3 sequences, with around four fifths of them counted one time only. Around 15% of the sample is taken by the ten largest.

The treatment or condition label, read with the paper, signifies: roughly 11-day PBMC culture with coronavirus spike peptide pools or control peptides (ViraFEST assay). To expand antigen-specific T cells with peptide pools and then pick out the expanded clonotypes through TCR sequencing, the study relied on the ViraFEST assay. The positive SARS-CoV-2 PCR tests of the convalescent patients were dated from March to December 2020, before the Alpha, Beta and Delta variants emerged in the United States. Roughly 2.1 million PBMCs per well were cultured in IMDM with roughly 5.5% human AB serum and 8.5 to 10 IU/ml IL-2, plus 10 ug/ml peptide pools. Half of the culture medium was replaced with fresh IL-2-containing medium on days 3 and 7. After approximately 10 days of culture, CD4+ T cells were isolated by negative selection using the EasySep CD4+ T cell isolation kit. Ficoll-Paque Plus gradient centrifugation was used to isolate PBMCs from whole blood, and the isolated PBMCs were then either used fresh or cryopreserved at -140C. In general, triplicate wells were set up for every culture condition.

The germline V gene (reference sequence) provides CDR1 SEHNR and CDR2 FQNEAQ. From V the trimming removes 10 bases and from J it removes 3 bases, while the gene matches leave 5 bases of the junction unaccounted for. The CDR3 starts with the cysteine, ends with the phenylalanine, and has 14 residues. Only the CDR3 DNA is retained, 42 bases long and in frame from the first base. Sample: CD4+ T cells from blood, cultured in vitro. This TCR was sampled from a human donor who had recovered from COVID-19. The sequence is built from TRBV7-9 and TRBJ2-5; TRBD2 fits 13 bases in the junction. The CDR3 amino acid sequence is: CATAGLAGKETQYF. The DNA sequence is TGTGCCACCGCGGGACTAGCGGGGAAAGAGACCCAGTACTTC.